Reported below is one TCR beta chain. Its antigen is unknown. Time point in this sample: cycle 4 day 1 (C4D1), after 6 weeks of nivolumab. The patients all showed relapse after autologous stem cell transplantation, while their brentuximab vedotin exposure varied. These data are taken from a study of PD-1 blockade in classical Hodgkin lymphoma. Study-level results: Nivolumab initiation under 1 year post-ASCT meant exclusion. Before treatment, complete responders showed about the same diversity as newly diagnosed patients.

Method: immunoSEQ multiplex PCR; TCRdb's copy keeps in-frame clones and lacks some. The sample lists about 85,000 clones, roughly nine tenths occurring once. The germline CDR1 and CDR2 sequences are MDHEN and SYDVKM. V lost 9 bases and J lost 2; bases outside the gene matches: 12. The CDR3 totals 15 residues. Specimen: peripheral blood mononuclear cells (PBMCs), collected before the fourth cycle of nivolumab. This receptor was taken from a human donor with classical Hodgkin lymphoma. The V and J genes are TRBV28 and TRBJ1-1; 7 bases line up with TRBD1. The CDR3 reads CASTWDRVSNTEAFF. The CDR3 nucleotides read TGTGCCAGTACCTGGGACAGAGTTTCAAACACTGAAGCTTTCTTT.